A single sample gave rise to the 22 T cell receptor beta chains below, sequenced in a study of blood T cell repertoires in COVID-19. Only in-frame clones appear in the TCRdb table, and some are missing; sequencing was by immunoSEQ multiplex PCR. The table shows some 250,000 clones, with approximately 86% occurring only once. The material sequenced was peripheral blood. These receptors all stem from a human donor in a cohort sampled during active COVID-19.

The chain carries TRBV7-2 and TRBJ1-3, with 7 bases identical to TRBD1. The CDR3 extends over 15 amino acids. Germline lookup yields CDR1 SGHTA and CDR2 FQGNSA. With V trimmed by 5 bases and J by 4 bases, 8 bases remained unmatched. CDR3 DNA: TGTGCCAGCAGCCCCCAAGGGGGCCTCGGAAACACCATATATTTT. Amino acids: CASSPQGGLGNTIYF.

V gene TRBV2 combines with J gene TRBJ2-5; 11 nucleotides agree with TRBD2. V shed 6 bases and J 5 bases; nucleotides not matched to a gene: 8. The germline V gene encodes CDR1 SNHLY and CDR2 FYNNEI. The CDR3 length is 15 residues. This CDR3 reads CASSVAGGRWETQYF. The DNA for the CDR3 is TGTGCCAGCAGCGTAGCGGGAGGGCGGTGGGAGACCCAGTACTTC.

This chain joins TRBV2 and TRBJ2-7; 8 bases are a match to TRBD1. Germline V gene lookup returns CDR1 SNHLY and CDR2 FYNNEI. With V trimmed by 6 bases and J by 3 bases, 19 bases remained unmatched. The CDR3 runs to 18 residues. CDR3 residues: CASSRKRDRPPLNYEQYF. CDR3 bases: TGTGCCAGCAGCCGAAAGAGGGACAGGCCCCCCCTCAACTACGAGCAGTACTTC.

The rearrangement joins TRBV19 to TRBJ1-1, with 7 bases fitting TRBD1. CDR1 and CDR2 (germline): LNHDA, SQIVND (reference sequence). The CDR3 has 14 residues. Unmatched junction bases numbered 4, after V lost 5 bases and J lost 1 base. Here the CDR3 DNA reads TGTGCCAGTAGTGACAGGGCGCGGAACACTGAAGCTTTCTTT. It translates to CASSDRARNTEAFF.

This chain connects TRBV4-3 to TRBJ1-3; maybe TRBD1 (6 bases). The CDR3 consists of 15 residues. Trimming took 1 base from V and 0 from J, leaving 7 bases between them. Looked up from germline, CDR1 is LGHNA and CDR2 is YSLEER. As DNA, the CDR3 is TGCGCCAGCAGCCAAGGGACAGCCTCTGGAAACACCATATATTTT. This encodes CASSQGTASGNTIYF.

This sequence joins TRBV5-3 and TRBJ2-5; D perhaps matches TRBD1 (7 bases). TRBV5-3 is an ORF, and what it does is uncertain. This CDR3 contains 15 residues. Trimming removed 7 bases at V and 5 bases at J, with 21 bases between. The CDR3 protein is CARVIGGDTSETQYF. DNA of the CDR3: TGTGCCAGAGTCATAGGGGGCGACACTAGCGAGACCCAGTACTTC.

The rearrangement links TRBV9 to TRBJ2-3; 9 nucleotides align to TRBD2. The V gene's germline CDR1 is SGDLS and CDR2 YYNGEE. V was clipped by 1 base and J by 2 bases; unmatched bases: 5. The CDR3 totals 16 residues. Written as DNA, the CDR3 is TGTGCCAGCAGCGTACTAGCGGGGCCCCCCACAGATACGCAGTATTTT. Protein: CASSVLAGPPTDTQYF.

The chain uses TRBV28 and TRBJ1-5, with D maybe TRBD1 (5 bases). Germline-derived CDR1 and CDR2 are MDHEN and SYDVKM. V gave up 7 bases and J gave up 7 bases, with 20 bases separating them. The CDR3 is 15 amino acids. The CDR3 nucleotides read TGTGCCAGCACTGGGGCACAGGTGATTGTGCAGCCCCAGCATTTT. Protein: CASTGAQVIVQPQHF.

This clone was seen once. The CDR3 coding sequence is TGTGCCACCAGCACCGGCGGCAAAGCTTACAATGAGCAGTTCTTC. Translation: CATSTGGKAYNEQFF. The rearrangement links TRBV15 to TRBJ2-1; unclear D gene. The germline CDR1 and CDR2 sequences are LNHNV and YYDKDF (reference sequence). This CDR3 spans 15 amino acids. Trimming pared 4 bases from V and 4 bases from J, leaving 14 bases between.

The genes are TRBV7-2 and TRBJ1-2, with 9 bases lining up with TRBD1. The CDR3 covers 15 residues. From germline, CDR1 is SGHTA and CDR2 FQGNSA. Trimming cost V 5 bases and J 4 bases; bases outside gene matches: 8. The CDR3 bases are TGTGCCAGCAGCCAAACAGGGGGCTCTGGCTATGGCTACACCTTC. Its translation: CASSQTGGSGYGYTF. Looking up the rest from reference TRBV7-2 and TRBJ1-2 gives the full variable domain: GAGVSQSPSNKVTEKGKDVELRCDPISGHTALYWYRQSLGQGLEFLIYFQGNSAPDKSGLPSDRFSAERTGGSVSTLTIQRTQQEDSAVYLCASSQTGGSGYGYTFGSGTRLTVV.

The rearrangement joins TRBV5-1 to TRBJ2-7, with TRBD1 matching 9 bases. The CDR3 has 14 residues. The germline gives CDR1 SGHRS, CDR2 YFSETQ. V dropped 6 bases and J dropped 4; count of bases not matched to a gene: 8. CDR3 sequence reads: CASMLGQGGYEQYF. CDR3 nucleotide sequence: TGCGCCAGCATGCTGGGACAGGGCGGATACGAGCAGTACTTC.

This clone was picked up a small number of times. The chain employs TRBV6-2 or TRBV6-3 and TRBJ2-5; a possible D gene is TRBD2 (6 bases). The CDR3 has 15 amino acids. The germline V gene has CDR1 MNHEY and CDR2 SVGEGT. Trimming took 5 bases from V and 2 from J, leaving 15 bases between them. CDR3 sequence: CASSNSGLLQETQYF. CDR3 bases: TGTGCCAGCAGTAATTCGGGACTTCTACAAGAGACCCAGTACTTC.

V is TRBV19 and J is TRBJ2-7, with TRBD2 identical over 9 bases. V was pared by 10 bases and J by 6 bases, with 10 bases of the junction left unmatched. In germline, CDR1 is LNHDA, CDR2 SQIVND (reference sequence). The CDR3 runs to 13 residues. The CDR3 protein is CATRGGRAAEQYF. CDR3 sequence (DNA): TGTGCCACCCGGGGCGGGAGGGCGGCCGAGCAGTACTTC.

This clone was observed a handful of times. J is TRBJ2-7 and V is TRBV18; 11 bases are shared with TRBD1. Germline V lookup: CDR1 KGHSH, CDR2 LQKENI. This CDR3 comprises 14 residues. Trimming took 9 bases from V and 5 from J; bases not matched to a gene: 9. The CDR3 nucleotides read TGTGCCAGTTCAGGGACAGGGGGGATCAACGAGCAGTACTTC. Translation: CASSGTGGINEQYF.

The chain recombines TRBV4-3 with TRBJ2-3; D may be TRBD2 (5 bases). CDR3 size: 18 residues. Trimming pared 0 bases from V and 0 bases from J, leaving 16 bases between. CDR1 LGHNA and CDR2 YSLEER come from the germline V gene. CDR3 sequence reads: CASSQEISASTSTDTQYF. CDR3 bases: TGCGCCAGCAGCCAAGAGATTAGCGCATCCACTAGCACAGATACGCAGTATTTT.

This clone was counted once. The chain carries TRBV7-9 and TRBJ1-2; the match to TRBD1 covers 10 bases. CDR1 is SEHNR, CDR2 FQNEAQ, per germline (reference sequence). Unmatched junction bases numbered 8, after V lost 4 bases and J lost 0 bases. The CDR3 is made up of 17 amino acids. CDR3 bases: TGTGCCAGCAGCTCCTCGGACAGGGGGGAAGCTAACTATGGCTACACCTTC. Its translation is CASSSSDRGEANYGYTF.

V gene TRBV24-1 combines with J gene TRBJ2-1; weak D call: TRBD1 (5 bases). The V and J ends lost 3 bases and 3 bases respectively, with 11 bases between them. From germline, CDR1 is KGHDR and CDR2 SFDVKD. This CDR3 spans 15 amino acids. CDR3 coding DNA: TGTGCCACCAGTGATGGATACAGGCTCTACAATGAGCAGTTCTTC. It encodes CATSDGYRLYNEQFF.

This clone was counted between two and nine times. The chain employs TRBV18 and TRBJ1-6, with no clear D. Germline V gene data show CDR1 as KGHSH and CDR2 as LQKENI. V was cut by 3 bases and J by 11 bases, with 11 bases left in between. There are 13 residues in the CDR3. The CDR3 DNA is TGTGCCAGCTCACCGGTTGCAGAGGCACCCCTCCACTTT. Protein product: CASSPVAEAPLHF.

The rearrangement links TRBV5-4 to TRBJ2-7, with 7 bases aligning to TRBD1. Trimming removed 4 bases from V and 0 bases from J; junction bases left unmatched: 4. In germline, CDR1 is SGHNT, CDR2 YYREEE (reference sequence). The CDR3 runs 14 residues. CDR3 bases: TGTGCCAGCAGCCTAGGGGACAGCTCCTACGAGCAGTACTTC. This codes for CASSLGDSSYEQYF.

The chain employs TRBV7-2 and TRBJ2-5; 10 nucleotides match TRBD2. The CDR3 is made up of 14 amino acids. Germline CDR1 reads SGHTA; CDR2 reads FQGNSA. CDR3 sequence (DNA): TGTGCAGACGGGCTAGCGGGGGTGCAAGAGACCCAGTACTTC. This translates into CADGLAGVQETQYF.

The rearrangement links TRBV27 to TRBJ2-1; 12 bases fit TRBD2. Germline CDR1 and CDR2: MNHEY and SMNVEV (reference sequence). The CDR3 length is 15 residues. The V segment lost 5 bases and the J segment 7 bases; nucleotides outside the gene matches: 6. The CDR3 is CASSPLAGGYNEQFF. As DNA, the CDR3 is TGTGCCAGCAGTCCCCTAGCGGGGGGGTATAATGAGCAGTTCTTC.

This chain uses TRBV27 with TRBJ1-1, with D perhaps TRBD1 (6 bases). Trimming stripped 5 bases from V and 4 bases from J, with 14 bases between. The CDR3 covers 14 residues. Germline-derived CDR1 and CDR2 are MNHEY and SMNVEV (reference sequence). In DNA form, the CDR3 reads TGTGCCAGCAGTCCTCTACAGGGTTCCACTGAAGCTTTCTTT. As protein: CASSPLQGSTEAFF.